This T cell receptor (beta chain) was captured by sequencing in a study of T-cell memory formation after mild COVID-19. Turning to the study itself: The study found TCR clusters largely donor specific.

It was 5'RACE with constant-segment primers that produced the TCR alpha and TCR beta cDNA libraries, which carried sample barcodes and UMIs. Each CDR3 protein gets one entry after TCRdb re-called the 5' RACE reads with MiXCR. This sample has 410,000 or so distinct CDR3 sequences, with more than 20% found just once. V lost 5 bases and J lost 7; bases outside the gene matches: 12. The CDR3 is made up of 16 amino acids. Germline V gene sequence: CDR1 SGHAT, CDR2 FQNNGV. In this sample, this clonotype turned up a few times. Sequenced sample: PBMCs or a T cell subset sorted from them (not recorded which). This TCR came from an adult woman who had mild COVID-19 (a few samples of this study predate the infection). Cell type and time point are not known. This chain links TRBV11-2 with TRBJ2-3, with 10 bases matching TRBD2. The CDR3 reads CASSQLAGGSLNTQYF. The CDR3 DNA is TGTGCCAGCAGCCAATTAGCGGGGGGATCTTTGAATACGCAGTATTTT.